This TCR beta chain was identified in a study of T cell responses to AZD1222 COVID-19 vaccine. Study-level findings and limits: None of the repertoires were sampled until the peak T cell response had passed. The sample set comprised mostly white British donors with more females, and clonal diversity was possibly underestimated. Spike-wide coverage was observed for vaccine-associated CD4 TCRs, with dominant responses at 160-218 and 743-854.

Comment on this clone: Its specificity is not known.

This CDR3 has 13 residues. Germline V gene data show CDR1 as KGHSH and CDR2 as LQKENI. Deletions cut 6 bases from V and 2 bases from J, with 10 bases between. Sequencing used immunoSEQ multiplex PCR; TCRdb keeps in-frame clones, though not all of them. The sample lists 130,000 or so clones; about 93% were seen once. The clonotype was recovered from an adult in good health. The sequencing used peripheral blood, collected on day 0 of AZD1222 vaccination. The chain recombines TRBV18 with TRBJ1-1; no definite D call. CDR3 residues: CASSISGNTEAFF. CDR3 bases: TGTGCCAGCTCGATTTCCGGTAACACTGAAGCTTTCTTT.